This T cell receptor (beta chain) came from a study of somatic mutations in cytotoxic T cells in rheumatoid arthritis. The wider study: Selected T-cell populations stained with V beta antibodies were isolated by flow sorting to nearly 100% purity; these included V beta1+ cells subjected to TCRB sequencing. General study findings and limits: Any difference in CD8+ T-cell clonality between patients who had rheumatoid arthritis and healthy controls who were age-matched was not statistically significant. Some patients, about an eighth of the roughly 65, had a largest CD8+ clone that exceeded 20% of CD8+ cells.

Only one count was recorded for this clone. What it binds is not known. Produced via immunoSEQ multiplex PCR; TCRdb's table is partial and in-frame only. This sample has under 35,000 clones; roughly 86% occur once, and the top ten carry 9.4%. The CDR3 sequence is 14 residues long. The ends were cut back, 5 bases at V and 5 bases at J, with 16 bases in the middle. Germline CDR1 SNHLY, CDR2 FYNNEI. Isolation of the CD4+ and CD8+ populations was accomplished via positive magnetic bead selection, with purity assessed by flow cytometry. The genes are TRBV2 and TRBJ2-7, with D tentatively TRBD2 (6 bases). The source of this sequence is an adult with rheumatoid arthritis. The sequenced sample consisted of CD8+ T cells sorted from blood. The CDR3 region has the DNA TGTGCCAGCAGTCTCGGGACTCCCGGGGACGAGCAGTACTTC. It specifies CASSLGTPGDEQYF. Drawing the rest from reference TRBV2 and TRBJ2-7, the complete variable domain is EPEVTQTPSHQVTQMGQEVILRCVPISNHLYFYWYRQILGQKVEFLVSFYNNEISEKSEIFDDQFSVERPDGSNFTLKIRSTKLEDSAMYFCASSLGTPGDEQYFGPGTRLTVT.